This TCR beta chain was obtained from a study of OX40 agonist ivuxolimab in advanced cancers. Regarding the study as a whole: On average, CD8+ T cells showed a greater number of expanded clones than CD4+.

The CDR3 runs 15 residues. With 8 bases removed from V and 0 bases from J, the gap between germline ends came to 14 bases. CDR1 and CDR2 from the germline V gene are MNHEY and SVGAGI. Comment on this clone: Antigen: not known.

This table comes from immunoSEQ multiplex PCR, and its TCRdb copy is limited to in-frame clones, with some not included. Here the sample spans fewer than 90,000 clones, around 83% being singletons. The TCR was taken from an adult with an advanced solid tumor such as melanoma, head and neck, liver or kidney cancer. The J gene is TRBJ1-5, the V gene TRBV6-5; a weak D match, TRBD1 (5 bases). The sequencing used CD4+ or CD8+ T cells sorted from blood, collected in a trial of the OX40 agonist ivuxolimab. The CDR3 is CASGPGTVSNQPQHF. Here the CDR3 DNA reads TGTGCCAGCGGGCCCGGGACGGTTAGCAATCAGCCCCAGCATTTT.